This TCR beta chain was captured in a study of blood T cell repertoires in COVID-19. About the study: Material from acute and convalescent COVID-19 was sourced from the United States, Italy and Spain. Sources were T cells, B-cell-depleted T cells, or PBMCs; the material itself was cDNA or gDNA.

In the authors' methods: From reference gene primer amplification, estimates of nucleated cell counts were derived. Clones were read by immunoSEQ multiplex PCR, and TCRdb kept only the in-frame ones, dropping some. V, J and clone size derive from that table, while D and trimming were established from the DNA sequence. Of approximately 47,000 clones in the sample, more than 80% are singletons; the top ten hold 8.8%. The V end lost 9 bases, the J end lost 6 bases, and 21 bases lay between the germline ends. The CDR3 spans 15 residues. Germline CDR1 SGHRS, CDR2 YFSETQ. The sequence was obtained from a man aged 55-75 years with acute or convalescent COVID-19. The J gene is TRBJ1-4, the V gene TRBV5-1, with D perhaps matching TRBD1 (5 bases). Sequencing was carried out using peripheral blood. For the CDR3, the DNA is TGCGCCACCGCCCTTCGGGGGGGTCGGGATGAAAAACTGTTTTTT. It yields the protein CATALRGGRDEKLFF.